Listed below are T cell receptor beta chains from one sample, sequenced in a study of shared clonotypes between healthy human individuals. Using immunoSEQ multiplex PCR, the repertoire was profiled, and TCRdb retains in-frame clones only, with some absent. The sample has a few hundred thousand clones; approximately 70% are singletons. Sequenced: memory CD4+ T cells sorted from blood. The receptors shown here come from a man younger than 45 in good health. Both conserved end residues are trimmed from each CDR3. The D gene is left open where the match is weak.

J gene | D gene | V gene | CDR3 protein
TRBJ2-3 | . | TRBV6-5 | ASSYSGSTDTQY
TRBJ2-7 | TRBD2 | TRBV14 | ASSRRLAGDPEQY
TRBJ1-2 | . | TRBV4-3 | ASSRGDGNYGYT
TRBJ2-7 | . | TRBV28 | ASSSPGGSSYEQY
TRBJ1-4 | . | TRBV2 | ASSDSMGLGEKLF
TRBJ1-5 | . | TRBV13 | ASSLGRAGQPQH
TRBJ1-4 | TRBD1 | TRBV15 | ATSRGGQGEEKLF
TRBJ1-2 | . | TRBV5-1 | ASSLDLKSGYT
TRBJ1-2 | TRBD1 | TRBV5-1 | ASSLTHPGQVHGYT
TRBJ1-5 | . | TRBV7-8 | ASSLEASNQPQH
TRBJ1-3 | . | TRBV14 | ASSQEGRLASGNTIY
TRBJ2-3 | . | TRBV5-5 | ASSPTPPQWY
TRBJ2-7 | . | TRBV5-1 | ASSLAGLIYEQY
TRBJ2-1 | . | TRBV5-6 | ASSLAGEQF